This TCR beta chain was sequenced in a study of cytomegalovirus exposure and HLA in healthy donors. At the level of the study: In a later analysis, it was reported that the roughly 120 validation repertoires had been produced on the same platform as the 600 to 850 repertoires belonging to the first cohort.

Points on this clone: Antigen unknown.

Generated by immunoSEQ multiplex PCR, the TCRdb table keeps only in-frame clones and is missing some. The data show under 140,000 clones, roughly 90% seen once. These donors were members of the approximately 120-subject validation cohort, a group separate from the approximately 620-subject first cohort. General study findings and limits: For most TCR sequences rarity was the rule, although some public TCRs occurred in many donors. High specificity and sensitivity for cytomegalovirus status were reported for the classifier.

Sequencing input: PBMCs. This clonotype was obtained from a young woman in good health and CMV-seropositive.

The CDR3 sequence is CASSSLRRLYEQYF. CDR3 DNA: TGTGCCAGCAGCTCGCTTAGGAGACTCTACGAGCAGTACTTC. The chain uses TRBV11-2 and TRBJ2-7; no definite D call. The CDR3 is made up of 14 amino acids. Germline V gives CDR1 SGHAT, CDR2 FQNNGV. V was trimmed by 4 bases and J by 3 bases, leaving 13 bases between them.